Listed below are T cell receptor beta chains from one sample, sequenced in a study of identical twins. MiXCR, run by TCRdb on the 5' RACE reads, gives a single entry per CDR3 protein. This table holds approximately 230,000 distinct CDR3 sequences, over 5% found once. The same data also contributed to another study, on T cells expressing NK-cell markers.

Sequencing was performed on CD8+ T cells sorted from blood. The receptors stem from a woman aged 18-35 years in good health. CDR3s include the opening cysteine and the closing phenylalanine or tryptophan. Each record gives: clone size, D gene, V gene, J gene, CDR3 protein, CDR3 DNA. A D gene is named only where the DNA matches it firmly. Clone size, where shown, is once, few, many, or a class for clones that have expanded.

>few|-|TRBV4-2|TRBJ1-4
CASSQVASNEKLFF
TGTGCCAGCAGCCAAGTCGCCAGTAATGAAAAACTGTTTTTT
>-|-|TRBV7-8|TRBJ2-7
CASSLEGGGGYEQYF
TGTGCCAGCAGCTTAGAGGGGGGGGGCGGCTACGAGCAGTACTTC
>-|-|TRBV12-3/TRBV12-4|TRBJ2-7
CASSFASANYEQYF
TGTGCCAGCAGTTTCGCCAGCGCGAACTACGAGCAGTACTTC
>many|-|TRBV12-3/TRBV12-4|TRBJ2-5
CASSLWFGETQYF
TGTGCCAGCAGTTTGTGGTTCGGGGAGACCCAGTACTTC
>few|-|TRBV6-6|TRBJ2-1
CASGTGDNEQFF
TGTGCCAGCGGAACAGGAGACAATGAGCAGTTCTTC
>few|-|TRBV30|TRBJ2-5
CASFRDPETQYF
TGTGCCTCGTTTAGGGACCCGGAGACCCAGTACTTC
>-|-|TRBV29-1|TRBJ1-1
CSVDTGGSTEAFF
TGCAGCGTTGATACGGGGGGCAGCACTGAAGCTTTCTTT
>-|-|TRBV20-1|TRBJ1-4
CSATRGMGEKLFF
TGCAGTGCGACCAGGGGTATGGGTGAAAAACTGTTTTTT
>-|TRBD2|TRBV12-3/TRBV12-4|TRBJ2-1
CASSPGTSGSGQFF
TGTGCCAGCAGTCCAGGGACTAGCGGGAGCGGGCAGTTCTTC
>many|-|TRBV24-1|TRBJ2-2
CATSDGDKHTGELFF
TGTGCCACCAGTGATGGGGACAAGCACACCGGGGAGCTGTTTTTT
>few|-|TRBV2|TRBJ2-1
CASIKDSSYNEQFF
TGTGCCAGCATCAAGGACTCCTCCTACAATGAGCAGTTCTTC
>-|-|TRBV13|TRBJ2-7
CASSPSESYEQYF
TGTGCCAGCAGCCCCAGCGAGTCCTACGAGCAGTACTTC
>few|-|TRBV5-1|TRBJ2-1
CASSSALHNEQFF
TGCGCCAGCAGTAGCGCTCTTCACAATGAGCAGTTCTTC
>many|-|TRBV6-5|TRBJ2-1
CASSYRQSYNEQFF
TGTGCCAGCAGTTACAGACAGTCCTACAATGAGCAGTTCTTC
>-|-|TRBV10-3|TRBJ2-7
CAAKGLSYEQYF
TGTGCCGCGAAGGGACTTTCCTACGAGCAGTACTTC
>-|-|TRBV6-2/TRBV6-3|TRBJ2-1
CASSYSSGWGNYNEQFF
TGTGCCAGCAGTTACTCGTCAGGCTGGGGAAACTACAATGAGCAGTTCTTC
>few|TRBD2|TRBV7-8|TRBJ2-2
CASSLEVLTSVAGELFF
TGTGCCAGCAGCTTAGAGGTGCTGACTAGCGTTGCCGGGGAGCTGTTTTTT
>-|-|TRBV3-1|TRBJ2-7
CASSQGRAQTYEQYF
TGTGCCAGCAGCCAAGGAAGGGCACAGACCTACGAGCAGTACTTC
>many|-|TRBV6-2/TRBV6-3|TRBJ2-1
CASSYLGQEQFF
TGTGCCAGCAGTTACCTTGGCCAGGAGCAGTTCTTC
>-|TRBD2|TRBV7-6|TRBJ2-1
CASSQTSGDDEQFF
TGTGCCAGCAGTCAGACTAGCGGGGACGATGAGCAGTTCTTC
>many|TRBD1|TRBV25-1|TRBJ1-2
CASSEEGARYGYTF
TGTGCCAGCAGTGAGGAGGGGGCGCGGTATGGCTACACCTTC
>few|-|TRBV7-9|TRBJ2-7
CASSPGRGWGEQYF
TGTGCCAGCAGCCCAGGCAGGGGATGGGGCGAGCAGTACTTC
>many|TRBD1|TRBV4-1|TRBJ2-1
CASSQDGADRGGEQFF
TGCGCCAGCAGCCAAGACGGGGCAGACAGGGGAGGTGAGCAGTTCTTC